The clone carrying this T cell receptor (beta chain) was counted only a few times. Its target is unknown. In all sorted populations, purity surpassed 98%. The study reverse transcribed the entire isolated RNA, so it sequenced expressed TCRB transcripts. The table came from immunoSEQ multiplex PCR; TCRdb's copy has only in-frame clones and leaves some out. The data show some 120,000 clones, with 15% to 20% seen just once and 2.6% held by the top ten. The CDR3 length is 13 residues. Germline V CDR1 and CDR2: SQVTM, ANQGSEA. V was shortened by 7 bases and J by 6 bases, with 18 bases between the two germline ends. The data are from a study of beta chain features in type 1 diabetes. Regarding the study as a whole: cDNA-based sequencing might over-represent cells highly expressing TCR. Shortening of TCRB CDR3s, moderate but significant, appeared in all four CD4+ subsets of Type 1 diabetes patients.

The chain is built from TRBV29-1 and TRBJ1-2; the D gene is possibly TRBD1 (6 bases). The clonotype was recovered from a man younger than 35 with type 1 diabetes. Sequencing was done on a sample of central memory CD4+ T cells from blood. DNA for the CDR3: TGCAGCGCGACCCGGTACAGGGAGGATGGCTACACCTTC. Protein: CSATRYREDGYTF.